This T cell receptor beta chain derives from a study of shared clonotypes between healthy human individuals. Background on the study: The donor pool was made up of a couple of women and three men aged 18 to 49. Per donor, three plates held CD4 naive cells, three held CD4 memory, two held CD8 naive and one held CD8 memory.

General observations from the study: Genetic and exposure-history diversity was limited by the small donor number.

With respect to this clone: Its antigen remains unknown.

Using immunoSEQ multiplex PCR, the repertoire was profiled, and TCRdb retains in-frame clones only, with some absent. This table has about 710,000 clones, 73% appearing once. CD45RA-negative memory and CD45RA+ naive subsets were split from the CD4+ cells. This receptor was taken from a woman aged 25-40 years in good health. Sequenced material: memory CD4+ T cells sorted from blood. Subset here: CD45RA-negative fraction.

CDR3 protein: CAIQGEGGYTF. CDR3 DNA: TGTGCCATCCAGGGGGAAGGGGGCTACACCTTC. The J gene is TRBJ1-2, the V gene TRBV28; the match to TRBD1 covers 7 bases. The CDR3 runs 11 residues. V lost 10 bases and J lost 8; bases outside the gene matches: 7. The germline V gene has CDR1 MDHEN and CDR2 SYDVKM.